This T cell receptor (beta chain) was sequenced in a study of blood T cell repertoires in COVID-19. Across the study: The United States, Italy and Spain supplied acute and convalescent COVID-19 samples.

This clone was observed a few times. Original data processing: Amplification of reference gene primers was used by the study to estimate nucleated cell counts. Libraries were prepared by immunoSEQ multiplex PCR; TCRdb keeps only in-frame clonotypes and omits some of them. Clone size and V and J calls were adopted from that table, with D and trimming inferred from the DNA. The table includes around 50,000 clones, more than 70% detected once. Germline V gene data show CDR1 as SGHTA and CDR2 as FQGTGA. The CDR3 covers 13 residues. V lost 5 bases and J lost 7; bases outside the gene matches: 3. Specimen: peripheral blood. The sequence was collected from an elderly woman with acute or convalescent COVID-19. This chain joins TRBV7-3 and TRBJ1-1, with 11 nucleotides matching TRBD1. CDR3 in amino acids: CASSPGTGGEAFF. In nucleotides, the CDR3 is TGTGCCAGCAGCCCAGGGACAGGGGGTGAAGCTTTCTTT.